This T cell receptor (beta chain) was identified in a study of technical replicates of blood from several donors. Produced via immunoSEQ multiplex PCR; TCRdb's table is partial and in-frame only. The sample holds 67,000 or so clones, roughly 92% seen once. Looked up from germline, CDR1 is GTSNPN and CDR2 is SVGIG (reference sequence). The CDR3 extends over 14 amino acids. V lost 2 bases to trimming and J lost 3 bases, with 12 bases between them. Sequencing was performed on T cells isolated from PBMCs. The V call is TRBV30, the J call TRBJ2-3; a weak D match, TRBD2 (5 bases). The receptor comes from a human donor in good health. The CDR3 nucleotides read TGTGCCTGGAGTAAAAGGACTGGTACAGATACGCAGTATTTT. Translated, it gives CAWSKRTGTDTQYF.